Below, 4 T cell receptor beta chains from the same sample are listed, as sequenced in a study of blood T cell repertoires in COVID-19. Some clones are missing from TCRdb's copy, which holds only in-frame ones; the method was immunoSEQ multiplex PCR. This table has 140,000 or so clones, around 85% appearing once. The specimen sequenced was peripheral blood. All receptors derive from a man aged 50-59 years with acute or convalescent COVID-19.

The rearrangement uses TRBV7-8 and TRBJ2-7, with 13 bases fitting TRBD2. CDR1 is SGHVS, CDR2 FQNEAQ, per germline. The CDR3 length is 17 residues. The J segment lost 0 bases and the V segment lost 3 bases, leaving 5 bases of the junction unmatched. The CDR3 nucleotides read TGTGCCAGCAGCTTCGGACTAGCGGGGGATTTCTCCTACGAGCAGTACTTC. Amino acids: CASSFGLAGDFSYEQYF.

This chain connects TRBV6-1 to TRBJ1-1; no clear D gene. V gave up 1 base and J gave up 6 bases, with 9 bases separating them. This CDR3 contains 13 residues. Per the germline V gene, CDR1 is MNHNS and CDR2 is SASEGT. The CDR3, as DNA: TGTGCCAGCAGTGAAGTCCAGGTTTCTGAAGCTTTCTTT. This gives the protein CASSEVQVSEAFF.

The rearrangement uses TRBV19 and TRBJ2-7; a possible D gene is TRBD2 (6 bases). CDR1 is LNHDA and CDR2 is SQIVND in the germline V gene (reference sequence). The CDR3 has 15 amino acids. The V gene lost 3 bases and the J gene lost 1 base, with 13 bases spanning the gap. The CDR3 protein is CASSISAGQSYEQYF. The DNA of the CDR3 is TGTGCCAGTAGTATTAGTGCGGGGCAATCCTACGAGCAGTACTTC.

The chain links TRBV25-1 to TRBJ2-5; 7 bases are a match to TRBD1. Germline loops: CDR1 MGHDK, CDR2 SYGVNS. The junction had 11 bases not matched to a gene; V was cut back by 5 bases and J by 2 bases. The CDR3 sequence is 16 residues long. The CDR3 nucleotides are TGTGCCAGCAGTCTCCTTCTTGGCAGGGGGCAAGAGACCCAGTACTTC. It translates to CASSLLLGRGQETQYF.